A single sample is the source of the 15 T cell receptor beta chains below, sequenced in a study of low-dose radiotherapy and immunotherapy resistance in tumors. This sample's time point: after trial treatment. The treatment is: LDRT plus nivolumab, ipilimumab, low-dose cyclophosphamide and aspirin (RACIN trial). TRAV- and TRBV-specific primers were used for first-strand cDNA, which covered alpha and beta chains. A roughly 19-cycle PCR with a constant-region primer and V-primer adapter amplified TCRs. TCRdb ran MiXCR on the reads and lists one entry per CDR3 protein. The sample has more than 30,000 distinct CDR3 sequences, under 55% seen once; the top ten hold about 5.7%. This sample comprised PBMCs, obtained after low-dose radiotherapy plus immunotherapy. These receptors originate from a male donor with gallbladder cancer.

The gene calls are TRBV3-1 and TRBJ2-5; 10 bases align to TRBD2. Germline-derived CDR1 and CDR2 are LGHDT and YNNKEL (reference sequence). The junction had 7 bases not matched to a gene; V was cut back by 4 bases and J by 5 bases. The CDR3 runs to 15 residues. In DNA form, the CDR3 reads TGTGCCAGCAGCCCTAGCGGGAGTTTCGGGGAGACCCAGTACTTC. Protein: CASSPSGSFGETQYF.

The chain is built from TRBV20-1 and TRBJ2-3; a possible D gene is TRBD1 (6 bases). CDR1 and CDR2 from the germline V gene are DFQATT and SNEGSKA (reference sequence). This CDR3 is built from 17 residues. V gave up 2 bases and J gave up 4 bases, with 22 bases separating them. The CDR3 DNA follows: TGCAGTGCTAGAACCGGGACACCGTCCCGCACGTCAGATACGCAGTATTTT. Amino acids: CSARTGTPSRTSDTQYF.

The rearrangement joins TRBV4-1 to TRBJ2-3, with TRBD2 as a possible D gene (5 bases). V lost 4 bases and J lost 4, with 18 bases in between. CDR1 MGHRA and CDR2 YSYEKL come from the germline V gene. This CDR3 comprises 16 residues. This CDR3 reads CASSPNRAGGADTQYF. The CDR3 nucleotides read TGCGCCAGCAGCCCCAATCGGGCCGGAGGCGCAGATACGCAGTATTTT.

Details on this clonotype: Since a far larger clone is one base different, this is likely a read error. The CDR3 spells CASSTSGRENSGELFF. As DNA, the CDR3 is TGTGCCAGCAGTACGAGCGGGAGGGAGAACAGCGGGGAGCTGTTTTTT. The V and J genes are TRBV7-3 and TRBJ2-2, with 10 bases aligning to TRBD2. The CDR3 sequence is 16 residues long. Germline V gives CDR1 SGHTA, CDR2 FQGTGA. The entire variable domain, with the rest obtained from reference TRBV7-3 and TRBJ2-2, is as follows: GAGVSQTPSNKVTEKGKYVELRCDPISGHTALYWYRQSLGQGPEFLIYFQGTGAADDSGLPNDRFFAVRPEGSVSTLKIQRTERGDSAVYLCASSTSGRENSGELFFGEGSRLTVL.

This clonotype was counted a few times. The V and J genes are TRBV28 and TRBJ2-4; the D gene is possibly TRBD2 (7 bases). V was clipped by 2 bases and J by 4 bases, with 18 bases between them. CDR3 length equals 17 residues. The V gene's germline CDR1 is MDHEN and CDR2 SYDVKM. The CDR3: CASSLTGASGGKNIQYF. The CDR3 DNA follows: TGTGCCAGCAGTTTAACGGGGGCCTCCGGGGGGAAAAACATTCAGTACTTC.

This clonotype was detected only once. The chain uses TRBV2 and TRBJ2-1, with 10 bases matching TRBD2. The CDR3 extends over 14 amino acids. J lost 7 bases, V lost 8 bases, and 8 bases had no gene match. Germline CDR1 SNHLY, CDR2 FYNNEI. In DNA, the CDR3 is TGTGCCAGCGGCGGAGCGGGAGGGCGGAATGAGCAGTTCTTC. It encodes CASGGAGGRNEQFF. Variable domain in full (rest from reference TRBV2 and TRBJ2-1): EPEVTQTPSHQVTQMGQEVILRCVPISNHLYFYWYRQILGQKVEFLVSFYNNEISEKSEIFDDQFSVERPDGSNFTLKIRSTKLEDSAMYFCASGGAGGRNEQFFGPGTRLTVL.

This clonotype was counted between two and nine times. V is TRBV28 and J is TRBJ2-5; weak D call: TRBD1 (5 bases). The V gene's germline CDR1 is MDHEN and CDR2 SYDVKM. V was clipped by 5 bases and J by 4 bases, with 14 bases between them. The CDR3 sequence is 14 residues long. The CDR3 DNA sequence: TGTGCCAGCAGTGCGCACAGGTGGCGAGAGACCCAGTACTTC. It specifies CASSAHRWRETQYF.

This clonotype ranks as medium-sized. The CDR3 DNA sequence: TGTGCCAGCAGCCTTAGAGGGGGACAGGGATCAGATACGCAGTATTTT. The encoded protein is CASSLRGGQGSDTQYF. The chain links TRBV11-2 to TRBJ2-3; the match to TRBD1 covers 9 bases. The CDR3 spans 16 residues. The trim removed 5 bases at V and 4 bases at J, leaving 10 bases unmatched. Germline V gives CDR1 SGHAT, CDR2 FQNNGV.

This clonotype was observed at least ten times. The rearrangement uses TRBV27 and TRBJ2-7; 10 bases are a match to TRBD1. V lost 6 bases to trimming and J lost 7 bases; unmatched junction nucleotides: 9. The CDR3 has 14 amino acids. Germline CDR1 MNHEY, CDR2 SMNVEV (reference sequence). CDR3 sequence (DNA): TGTGCCAGCAGCTCCGGGACAGGGGCTAGTGAGCAGTACTTC. It encodes CASSSGTGASEQYF.

As concerns this clonotype: This likely came from a read error, as a far larger clone is one base away. This chain uses TRBV11-1 with TRBJ2-1, with 11 bases identical to TRBD2. This CDR3 is 16 amino acids long. Germline CDR1 is SGHAT and CDR2 is FQDESV (reference sequence). The ends lost 5 bases at V and 10 bases at J; junction bases unmatched: 13. The CDR3 nucleotides read TGTGCCAGCAGCCCGTGGACTACTAGCGGGGGAGACGAGCAGTTCTTC. Translation: CASSPWTTSGGDEQFF.

In regard to this clonotype: Its ends do not fully match the called genes, so a read error is possible. V is TRBV10-3 and J is TRBJ1-2; perhaps TRBD1 as D (5 bases). The length of the CDR3 is 19 residues. Germline V gives CDR1 ENHRY, CDR2 SYGVKD. The CDR3 sequence: CASSHNPNPTAQANYGYTF. DNA of the CDR3: TGTGCCAGCAGTCACAACCCCAACCCGACAGCGCAAGCTAACTATGGCTACACCTTC.

This clonotype was observed at least ten times. J is TRBJ1-1 and V is TRBV29-1, with 7 bases lining up with TRBD1. CDR3 length equals 11 residues. Germline lookup yields CDR1 SQVTM and CDR2 ANQGSEA. CDR3: CTGYRGTEAFF. The CDR3 DNA follows: TGCACCGGGTACAGGGGCACTGAAGCTTTCTTT.

About this clonotype itself: A much larger clone sits a single nucleotide away, making a read error possible. This chain links TRBV10-2 with TRBJ2-1; D is unresolved. Germline values: CDR1 WSHSY, CDR2 SAAADI. CDR3 size: 13 residues. The germline V and J ends were trimmed by 2 bases and 15 bases, with 17 bases remaining between them. CDR3 loop: CASSEIDPVLGFF. In DNA form, the CDR3 reads TGCGCCAGCAGTGAGATTGACCCGGTACTGGGGTTCTTC.

This chain joins TRBV6-2 or TRBV6-3 and TRBJ2-7, with D maybe TRBD2 (6 bases). CDR1 MNHEY and CDR2 SVGEGT come from the germline V gene. Trimming removed 7 bases from V and 6 bases from J, with 19 bases in between. This CDR3 has 14 residues. CDR3 nucleotides: TGTGCCAGCAAATCAGGGAGGCTACTCTTCGAGCAGTACTTC. Protein product: CASKSGRLLFEQYF.

On this clonotype: The DNA is omitted, as the CDR3 cannot be located on it reliably, and the CDR3 follows TCRdb's listing. This rearrangement joins TRBV5-4 to TRBJ2-2; the D segment call TRBD1 is taken from the table without a DNA check. The V gene's germline CDR1 is SGHNT and CDR2 YYREEE (reference sequence). The CDR3 is 17 amino acids long, termini counted. The CDR3 is CASSTAGTGVTGELFFF.